Below, one T cell receptor (beta chain) is given with its context. Its antigen remains unknown. TCRdb analysed the 5' RACE reads with MiXCR anew, one entry per CDR3 protein. The data show around 500,000 distinct CDR3 sequences, with 21% seen just once and 15% to 20% held by the top ten. This specimen belongs to a study of T cells after yellow fever vaccination. Overall study context: Libraries from low-cell-number fractions were prepared with the SMART-Seq v4 Ultra Low Input RNA kit. General study results and limits: From the bulk population, abundant clonotypes could contaminate and appear within FACS-sorted repertoires. CD4 and CD8 compartments shared a small share of clonotypes.

V lost 5 bases and J lost 4; bases outside the gene matches: 6. The CDR3 runs 16 residues. CDR1 LGHNA and CDR2 YSLEER come from the germline V gene. Here the sequenced sample was PBMCs, taken less than 25 days after the first yellow fever vaccination. The V and J genes are TRBV4-3 and TRBJ2-1; 12 bases fit TRBD2. The receptor was isolated from a man between 18 and 29 years old who received the YFV17D yellow fever vaccine. The DNA of the CDR3 is TGCGCCAGCAGCAAGTCCGGGACTAGCGGGTACAATGAGCAGTTCTTC. It is translated as CASSKSGTSGYNEQFF.